A selection of T cell receptor beta chains follows, all from one sample in a study of T cell repertoires in cytomegalovirus infection. TCRdb recomputed calls from the reads with MiXCR, one row per CDR3 protein. The profile shows over 55,000 distinct CDR3 sequences, about 19% of them singletons. Their target antigens are unknown. This material consisted of CD8+ T cells from cultured PBMCs, taken from culture after CMV antigen stimulation. These receptors all come from a human donor in good health (CMV status not recorded). Some clones in this sample may be carry-over from other donors' samples. Both conserved end residues are part of each CDR3. D genes are given only for firm matches. Size is stated for part of the rows, as once, few or many counts, or as a class when the clone is expanded.

j_call clone_size d_call v_call cdr3_length cdr3_nt cdr3_aa
TRBJ1-1 few . TRBV12-3/TRBV12-4 14 TGTGCCAGCAGTTTAGGTACCATGAACACTGAAGCTTTCTTT CASSLGTMNTEAFF
TRBJ1-4 . . TRBV7-2 12 TGTGCCAGCAGCTTAGTGGGTGAAAAACTGTTTTTT CASSLVGEKLFF
TRBJ2-1 . . TRBV7-2 15 TGTGCCAGCAGCTTAGCGGGTTCCTCCTGGGGGGAGCAGTTCTTC CASSLAGSSWGEQFF
TRBJ2-7 . . TRBV6-2/TRBV6-3 13 TGTGCCAGCAGTTTGCAGGTCTTGAACGAGCAGTACTTC CASSLQVLNEQYF
TRBJ1-1 . . TRBV11-3 13 TGTGCCAGCAGCTTAATAGAGGGGACTGAAGCTTTCTTT CASSLIEGTEAFF
TRBJ2-1 . . TRBV6-6 12 TGTGCCAGCAGCCGCGGAAACACCGAGCAGTTCTTC CASSRGNTEQFF
TRBJ2-3 many TRBD2 TRBV7-8 16 TGTGCCAGCAGCCCACAGAGACTAGCGGGGGGAGATACGCAGTATTTT CASSPQRLAGGDTQYF
TRBJ1-1 . TRBD1 TRBV28 15 TGTGCCAGCAGTTCAGTCAGGGGGAGGGACACTGAAGCTTTCTTT CASSSVRGRDTEAFF
TRBJ1-4 . . TRBV7-9 16 TGTGCCAGCAGCCCATACTTCGGGGCAACTAATGAAAAACTGTTTTTT CASSPYFGATNEKLFF
TRBJ2-7 . . TRBV9 13 TGTGCCAGCAGCGTAGAGGACAACTACGAGCAGTACTTC CASSVEDNYEQYF
TRBJ1-1 . TRBD1 TRBV7-2 15 TGTGCCAGCAGCGGTAACAGGGGGATGGCCACTGAAGCTTTCTTT CASSGNRGMATEAFF
TRBJ2-3 few TRBD2 TRBV5-1 17 TGCGCCAGCAGCTTGGGGACTAGCGGGGGAAGGGCAGATACGCAGTATTTT CASSLGTSGGRADTQYF
TRBJ1-5 few . TRBV7-9 13 TGTGCCAGCAGCTTAATGGACAATCAGCCCCAGCATTTT CASSLMDNQPQHF
TRBJ1-5 . . TRBV7-2 15 TGTGCCAGCAGCGACTACTCTCCGCAGAGCGAGCCCCAGCATTTT CASSDYSPQSEPQHF
TRBJ2-5 few TRBD1 TRBV5-5 14 TGTGCCAGCAGCTTCCTCAGGGGGCAGGAGACCCAGTACTTC CASSFLRGQETQYF
TRBJ2-1 . . TRBV5-6 16 TGTGCCAGCAGCTTGTTATCCGCGGGGGCTTACAATGAGCAGTTCTTC CASSLLSAGAYNEQFF
TRBJ2-1 . . TRBV5-4 12 TGTGCCAGCAGCTTGGAGGTGAATGAGCAGTTCTTC CASSLEVNEQFF
TRBJ1-4 . TRBD1 TRBV7-6 14 TGTGCCAGCAGCTTACGAGGGGGCGGTGAAAAACTGTTTTTT CASSLRGGGEKLFF
TRBJ2-1 . TRBD1 TRBV5-1 15 TGCGCCAGCAGCTCCTTTGGACAGGGGGCGATTGAGCAGTTCTTC CASSSFGQGAIEQFF
TRBJ1-5 . TRBD1 TRBV6-6 14 TGTGCCAGCAGTTACTCGACAGGGCATCAGCCCCAGCATTTT CASSYSTGHQPQHF
TRBJ1-2 few . TRBV7-8 15 TGTGCCAGCAGCCCCCGACCGGGACTTAATGTGGGCTACACCTTC CASSPRPGLNVGYTF
TRBJ2-3 few . TRBV24-1 17 TGTGCCACCAGTGATTCCTCGACAGCACTAAGCACAGATACGCAGTATTTT CATSDSSTALSTDTQYF
TRBJ2-3 . . TRBV29-1 14 TGCAGCGTCCAACAGGGATCAAGCACAGATACGCAGTATTTT CSVQQGSSTDTQYF
TRBJ2-1 many TRBD2 TRBV7-8 17 TGTGCCAGCAGCTTAGTTATGGGACTAGCGGGTCTCAATGAGCAGTTCTTC CASSLVMGLAGLNEQFF
TRBJ2-3 . TRBD2 TRBV10-3 15 TGTGCCATCAGTGAAGGGAGGGACCAAACAGATACGCAGTATTTT CAISEGRDQTDTQYF
TRBJ1-1 . TRBD1 TRBV19 14 TGTGCCAGTACTCTGGGACAGGGGGCGACTGAAGCTTTCTTT CASTLGQGATEAFF
TRBJ1-3 few . TRBV11-2 14 TGTGCCAGCAGCTTACCGGGGTCCGGAAACACCATATATTTT CASSLPGSGNTIYF
TRBJ1-1 few . TRBV6-5 14 TGTGCCAGCAGTTACAACCTTATGAACACTGAAGCTTTCTTT CASSYNLMNTEAFF
TRBJ1-2 few TRBD1 TRBV12-3/TRBV12-4 14 TGTGCCAGCAGTTTATCACAGGGGGAAAGAGGCTACACCTTC CASSLSQGERGYTF
TRBJ1-5 many . TRBV19 15 TGTGCCAGTAGTATAGTGCAAACACCGAATCAGCCCCAGCATTTT CASSIVQTPNQPQHF
TRBJ2-7 few TRBD2 TRBV12-3/TRBV12-4 14 TGTGCCAGCAGTTTTAATAGCGGGGTTTTCGAGCAGTACTTC CASSFNSGVFEQYF
TRBJ1-5 . . TRBV6-2/TRBV6-3 17 TGTGCCAGCAGTTACACCAAATCAGGGGTTAGCAATCAGCCCCAGCATTTT CASSYTKSGVSNQPQHF
TRBJ1-1 . TRBD1 TRBV7-2 15 TGTGCCAGCAGCTTAAAAGACAGGGGGTACACTGAAGCTTTCTTT CASSLKDRGYTEAFF
TRBJ2-7 . . TRBV12-3/TRBV12-4 14 TGTGCCAGCAGTCCGCCCTCGACCTACTACGAGCAGTACTTC CASSPPSTYYEQYF
TRBJ1-1 . . TRBV11-2 15 TGTGCCAGCAGCTCGGTGGAGGGGCGAAACACTGAAGCTTTCTTT CASSSVEGRNTEAFF
TRBJ2-3 . TRBD2 TRBV11-2 16 TGTGCCAGCAGCTTAGGACTAGCGGGGAGCACAGATACGCAGTATTTT CASSLGLAGSTDTQYF
TRBJ1-6 . . TRBV7-9 16 TGTGCCAGCAGCTTAGGGGCAGCCGGTTATAATTCACCCCTCCACTTT CASSLGAAGYNSPLHF
TRBJ2-1 few TRBD2 TRBV7-2 22 TGTGCCAGCAGCTTAGTGTCGCTAGCGGGGGGATCTTCCCCTAGCTCCTACAATGAGCAGTTCTTC CASSLVSLAGGSSPSSYNEQFF
TRBJ1-1 . . TRBV6-5 14 TGTGCCAGCAGTTACTCTATAGAGGCGGGTGAAGCTTTCTTT CASSYSIEAGEAFF
TRBJ1-6 . . TRBV6-4 14 TGTGCCAGCAGGACGGGACAAGTTAATTCACCCCTCCACTTT CASRTGQVNSPLHF
TRBJ1-1 few . TRBV11-2 14 TGTGCCAGCAGTCCACCATTACTGAACACTGAAGCTTTCTTT CASSPPLLNTEAFF